The T cell receptor beta chain described here comes from a study of blood T cell repertoires in COVID-19. Study processing details: Amplified reference gene primers provided the basis for estimating nucleated cell counts. Using immunoSEQ multiplex PCR, the repertoire was profiled, and TCRdb retains in-frame clones only, with some absent. The V and J calls and the clone size are those of that table, but D and trimming were determined from the DNA. The data hold 300,000 to 350,000 clones, with 80% to 90% observed a single time. The length of the CDR3 is 17 residues. The germline gives CDR1 SGHKS, CDR2 YYEKEE (reference sequence). The V gene end was trimmed by 0 bases and the J gene end by 6 bases; junction bases not matched to a gene: 10.

Material for sequencing was peripheral blood. The chain uses TRBV5-5 and TRBJ2-2, with 8 bases aligning to TRBD1. The sequence came from a woman in her fifties or sixties with COVID-19, enrolled during active disease. CDR3 sequence (DNA): TGTGCCAGCAGCTTGGCCATCAGGGGGCGTTGGTCCGGGGAGCTGTTTTTT. It specifies CASSLAIRGRWSGELFF.